This T cell receptor beta chain is from a study of blood T cell repertoires in COVID-19. Study details: COVID-19 samples from acute and convalescent phases originated in the United States, Italy and Spain. In each case, the material was cDNA or gDNA derived from T cells, B-cell-depleted T cells, or PBMCs.

With V trimmed by 4 bases and J by 6 bases, 4 bases remained unmatched. Germline V CDR1 and CDR2: MRHNA, SNTAGT. This CDR3 has 15 residues. Methods used by the authors: Amplifying reference gene primers gave estimates of nucleated cell counts. Clones were sequenced by immunoSEQ multiplex PCR, and TCRdb holds only the in-frame ones, with some missing. V and J calls and clone size are as listed in that table; D and trimming were resolved from the DNA. The data contain 180,000 or so clones, approximately 90% of them seen just once; the ten biggest clones take up approximately 6.5%. Sequencing was done on a sample of peripheral blood. This TCR was recovered from a woman older than 75 in a cohort sampled during active or convalescent COVID-19. The chain is built from TRBV6-4 and TRBJ2-3; 13 bases fit TRBD2. CDR3 residues: CASSGTSGGWDTQYF. DNA for the CDR3: TGTGCCAGCAGTGGGACTAGCGGGGGATGGGATACGCAGTATTTT.